The 2 T cell receptor beta chains presented below share a single source sample, sequenced in a study of blood T cells in healthy people across ages. A second PCR, run for roughly 7 to 11 cycles, used a sample-barcoded 5' primer plus a J-beta primer mix. One entry per CDR3 protein results from TCRdb running MiXCR on the 5' RACE reads. The sample lists about 1,600,000 distinct CDR3 sequences; roughly 40% were seen once. Material for sequencing was blood. These TCRs come from a woman between 18 and 30 years old in good health.

The V gene is TRBV20-1, the J gene TRBJ2-1; a possible D gene is TRBD1 (5 bases). This CDR3 has 15 residues. CDR1 and CDR2 from the germline V gene are DFQATT and SNEGSKA (reference sequence). Trimming removed 3 bases at V and 0 bases at J, with 12 bases between. Here the CDR3 DNA reads TGCAGTGCTAGTGCAGGGTACGTCTCCTACAATGAGCAGTTCTTC. The encoded protein is CSASAGYVSYNEQFF.

This clonotype occurred a few times. V and J are TRBV18 and TRBJ2-4; 8 bases line up with TRBD1. Judging by the DNA end, TRBJ2-7 fits better; the J call may be wrong. The V gene's germline CDR1 is KGHSH and CDR2 LQKENI. The CDR3 has 15 residues. The CDR3 region is CASSLHSGGQNEQYF. Written as DNA, the CDR3 is TGTGCCAGCTCACTCCATTCAGGGGGCCAAAACGAGCAGTACTTC.